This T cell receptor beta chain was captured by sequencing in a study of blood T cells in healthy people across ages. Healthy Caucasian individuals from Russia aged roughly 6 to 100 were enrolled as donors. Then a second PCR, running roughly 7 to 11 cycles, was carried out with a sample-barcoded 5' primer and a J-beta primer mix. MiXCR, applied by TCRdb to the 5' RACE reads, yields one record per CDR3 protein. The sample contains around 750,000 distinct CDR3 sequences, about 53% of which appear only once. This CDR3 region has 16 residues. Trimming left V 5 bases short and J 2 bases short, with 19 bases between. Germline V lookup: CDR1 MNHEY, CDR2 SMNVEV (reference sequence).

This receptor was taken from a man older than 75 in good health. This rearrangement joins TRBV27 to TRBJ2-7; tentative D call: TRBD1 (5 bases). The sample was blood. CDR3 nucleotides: TGTGCCAGCAGTCGGAAGGGCGAGCAGGGCCCCTACGAGCAGTACTTC. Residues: CASSRKGEQGPYEQYF.